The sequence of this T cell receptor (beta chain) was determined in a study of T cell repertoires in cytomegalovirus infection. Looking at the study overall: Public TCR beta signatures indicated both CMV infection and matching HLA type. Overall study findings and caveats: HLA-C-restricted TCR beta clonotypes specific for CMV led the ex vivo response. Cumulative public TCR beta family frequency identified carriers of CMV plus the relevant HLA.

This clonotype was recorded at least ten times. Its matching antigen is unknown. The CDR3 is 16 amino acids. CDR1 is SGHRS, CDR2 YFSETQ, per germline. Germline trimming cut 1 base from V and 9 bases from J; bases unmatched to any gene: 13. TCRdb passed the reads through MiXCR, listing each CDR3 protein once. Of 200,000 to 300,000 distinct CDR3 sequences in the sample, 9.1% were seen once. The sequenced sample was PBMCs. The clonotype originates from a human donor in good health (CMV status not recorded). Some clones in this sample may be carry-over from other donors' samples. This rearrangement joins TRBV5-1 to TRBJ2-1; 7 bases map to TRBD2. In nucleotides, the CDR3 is TGCGCCAGCAGCTTGAGCGGGGCGGGGGTACGTGGTGAGCAGTTCTTC. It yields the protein CASSLSGAGVRGEQFF.